This T cell receptor (beta chain) was captured by sequencing in a study of blood T cell repertoires in COVID-19. For the study at large: From the United States, Italy and Spain came samples of acute and convalescent COVID-19. PBMCs, B-cell-depleted T cells, or T cells provided the cDNA or gDNA that made up the material.

V was pared by 4 bases and J by 0 bases, with 11 bases between. Per the germline V gene, CDR1 is SGHDT and CDR2 is YYEEEE. The CDR3 totals 15 residues. Profiled with immunoSEQ multiplex PCR; TCRdb holds only in-frame clones, not every one. The table lists 200,000 to 250,000 clones, about three quarters of them singletons. The receptor's source is a woman aged 70-85 years with acute or convalescent COVID-19. The sample taken for sequencing was peripheral blood. This sequence joins TRBV5-6 and TRBJ2-1, with D maybe TRBD1 (6 bases). The CDR3 is CASSPNRVSYNEQFF. CDR3 DNA: TGTGCCAGCAGCCCGAACAGGGTCTCCTACAATGAGCAGTTCTTC.